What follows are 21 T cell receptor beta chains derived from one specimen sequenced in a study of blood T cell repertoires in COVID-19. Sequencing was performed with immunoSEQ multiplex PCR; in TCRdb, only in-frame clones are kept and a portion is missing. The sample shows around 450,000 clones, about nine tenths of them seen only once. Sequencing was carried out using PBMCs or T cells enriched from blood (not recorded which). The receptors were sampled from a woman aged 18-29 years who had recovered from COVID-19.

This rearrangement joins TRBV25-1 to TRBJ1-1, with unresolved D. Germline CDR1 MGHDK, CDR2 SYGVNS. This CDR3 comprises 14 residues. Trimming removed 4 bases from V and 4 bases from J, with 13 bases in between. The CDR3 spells CASSVNNRGTEAFF. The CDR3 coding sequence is TGTGCCAGCAGTGTGAATAATCGAGGCACTGAAGCTTTCTTT.

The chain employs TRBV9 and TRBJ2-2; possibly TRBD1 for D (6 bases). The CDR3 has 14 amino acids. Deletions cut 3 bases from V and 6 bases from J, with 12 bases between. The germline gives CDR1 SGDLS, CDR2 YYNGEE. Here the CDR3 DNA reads TGTGCCAGCAGCGGAAGTAACAGGGCCGGGGAGCTGTTTTTT. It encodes CASSGSNRAGELFF. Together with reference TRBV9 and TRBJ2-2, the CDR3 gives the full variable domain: DSGVTQTPKHLITATGQRVTLRCSPRSGDLSVYWYQQSLDQGLQFLIQYYNGEERAKGNILERFSAQQFPDLHSELNLSSLELGDSALYFCASSGSNRAGELFFGEGSRLTVL.

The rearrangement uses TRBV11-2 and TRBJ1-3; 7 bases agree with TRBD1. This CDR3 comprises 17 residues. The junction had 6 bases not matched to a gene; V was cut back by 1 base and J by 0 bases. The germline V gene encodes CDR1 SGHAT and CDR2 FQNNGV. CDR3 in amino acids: CASSLGTGPSSGNTIYF. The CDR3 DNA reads TGTGCCAGCAGCTTAGGGACAGGTCCGAGCTCTGGAAACACCATATATTTT. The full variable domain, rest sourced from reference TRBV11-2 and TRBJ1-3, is EAGVAQSPRYKIIEKRQSVAFWCNPISGHATLYWYQQILGQGPKLLIQFQNNGVVDDSQLPKDRFSAERLKGVDSTLKIQPAKLEDSAVYLCASSLGTGPSSGNTIYFGEGSWLTVV.

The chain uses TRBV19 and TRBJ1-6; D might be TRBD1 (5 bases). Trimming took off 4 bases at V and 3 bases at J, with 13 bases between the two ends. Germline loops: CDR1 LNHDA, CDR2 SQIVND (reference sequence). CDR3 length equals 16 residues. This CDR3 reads CASSSDRNLYNSPLHF. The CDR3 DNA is TGTGCCAGTAGTAGTGACAGAAACCTCTATAATTCACCCCTCCACTTT.

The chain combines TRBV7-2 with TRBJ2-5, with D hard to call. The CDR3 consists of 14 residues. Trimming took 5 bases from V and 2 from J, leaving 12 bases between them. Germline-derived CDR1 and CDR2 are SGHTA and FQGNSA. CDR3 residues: CASSPLIIQETQYF. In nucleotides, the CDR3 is TGTGCCAGCAGCCCCCTTATAATACAAGAGACCCAGTACTTC.

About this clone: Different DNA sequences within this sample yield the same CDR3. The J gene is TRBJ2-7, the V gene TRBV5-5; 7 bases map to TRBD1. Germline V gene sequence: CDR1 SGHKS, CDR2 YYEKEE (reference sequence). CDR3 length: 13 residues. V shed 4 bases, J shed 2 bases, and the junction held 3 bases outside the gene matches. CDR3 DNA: TGTGCCAGCAGCGGGCAGGGGGCCTACGAGCAGTACTTC. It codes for CASSGQGAYEQYF.

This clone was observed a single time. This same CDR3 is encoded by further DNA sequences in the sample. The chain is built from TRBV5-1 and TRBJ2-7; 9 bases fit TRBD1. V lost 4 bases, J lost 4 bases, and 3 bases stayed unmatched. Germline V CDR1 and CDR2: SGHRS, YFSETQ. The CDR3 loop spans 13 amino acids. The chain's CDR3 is CASSLDRGYEQYF. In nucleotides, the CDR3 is TGCGCCAGCAGCCTCGACAGGGGGTACGAGCAGTACTTC.

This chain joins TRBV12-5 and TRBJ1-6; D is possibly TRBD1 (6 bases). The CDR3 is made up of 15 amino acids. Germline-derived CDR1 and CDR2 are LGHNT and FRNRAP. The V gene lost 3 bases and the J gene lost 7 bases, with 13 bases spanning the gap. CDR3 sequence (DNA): TGTGCTAGTGGTTTAGAGGGGGAGGGAAATTCACCCCTCCACTTT. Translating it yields CASGLEGEGNSPLHF.

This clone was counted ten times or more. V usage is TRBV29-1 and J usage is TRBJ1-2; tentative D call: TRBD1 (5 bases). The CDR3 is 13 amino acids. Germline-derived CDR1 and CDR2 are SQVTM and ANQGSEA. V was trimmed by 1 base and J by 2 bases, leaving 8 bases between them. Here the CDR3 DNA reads TGCAGCGTTGAAGGACAGCAAAACTATGGCTACACCTTC. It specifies CSVEGQQNYGYTF.

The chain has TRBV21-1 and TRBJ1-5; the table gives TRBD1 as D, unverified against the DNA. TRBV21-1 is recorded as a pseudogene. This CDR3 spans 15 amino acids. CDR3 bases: TGTGCCGGAAGATTTCGACAGAATAGCAATCAGCCCCAGCATTTT. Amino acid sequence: CAGRFRQNSNQPQHF.

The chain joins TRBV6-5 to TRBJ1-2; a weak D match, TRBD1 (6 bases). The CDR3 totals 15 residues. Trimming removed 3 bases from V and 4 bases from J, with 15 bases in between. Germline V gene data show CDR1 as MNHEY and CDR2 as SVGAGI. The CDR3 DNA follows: TGTGCCAGCAGTTATGACCCCAGGGGTACCTATGGCTACACCTTC. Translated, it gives CASSYDPRGTYGYTF.

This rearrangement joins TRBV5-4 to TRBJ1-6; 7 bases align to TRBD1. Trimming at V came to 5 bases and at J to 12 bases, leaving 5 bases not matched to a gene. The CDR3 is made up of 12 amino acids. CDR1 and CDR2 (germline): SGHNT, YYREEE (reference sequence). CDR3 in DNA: TGTGCCAGCAGTGTACAGGGGAAACCCCTCCACTTT. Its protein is CASSVQGKPLHF.

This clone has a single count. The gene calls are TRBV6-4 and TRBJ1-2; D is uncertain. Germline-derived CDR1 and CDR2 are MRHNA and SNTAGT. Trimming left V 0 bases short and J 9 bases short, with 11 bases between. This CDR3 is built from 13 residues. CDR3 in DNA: TGTGCCAGCAGTGACTCTTCCGGGGTGAGCTACACCTTC. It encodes CASSDSSGVSYTF.

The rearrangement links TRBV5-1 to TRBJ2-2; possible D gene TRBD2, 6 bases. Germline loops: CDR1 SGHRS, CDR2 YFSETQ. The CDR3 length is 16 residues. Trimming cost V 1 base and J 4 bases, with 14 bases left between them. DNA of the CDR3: TGCGCCAGCAGCTTGAATAGGGACTGGGGCACCGGGGAGCTGTTTTTT. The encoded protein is CASSLNRDWGTGELFF.

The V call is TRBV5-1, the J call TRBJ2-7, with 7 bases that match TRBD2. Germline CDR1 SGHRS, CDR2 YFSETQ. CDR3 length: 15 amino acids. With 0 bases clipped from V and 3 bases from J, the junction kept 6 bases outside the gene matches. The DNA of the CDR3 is TGCGCCAGCAGCTTGGTAGTGCGGGGGAACTACGAGCAGTACTTC. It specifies CASSLVVRGNYEQYF.

CDR3 DNA sequence: TGTGCCAGCAGTGATCGGGACAGCGTGGGGGCCAACGTCCTGACTTTC. Protein: CASSDRDSVGANVLTF. The rearrangement links TRBV2 to TRBJ2-6; TRBD1 agrees at 7 bases. The CDR3 runs to 16 residues. Germline CDR1 reads SNHLY; CDR2 reads FYNNEI. V was pared by 3 bases and J by 4 bases, with 6 bases of the junction left unmatched. The full variable domain, completed using reference TRBV2 and TRBJ2-6, is EPEVTQTPSHQVTQMGQEVILRCVPISNHLYFYWYRQILGQKVEFLVSFYNNEISEKSEIFDDQFSVERPDGSNFTLKIRSTKLEDSAMYFCASSDRDSVGANVLTFGAGSRLTVL.

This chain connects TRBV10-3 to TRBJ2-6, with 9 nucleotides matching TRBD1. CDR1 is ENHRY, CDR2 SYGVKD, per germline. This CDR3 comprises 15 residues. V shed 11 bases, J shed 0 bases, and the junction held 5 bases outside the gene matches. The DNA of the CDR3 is TGTGCCCTAGGACAGGGGACCTCTGGGGCCAACGTCCTGACTTTC. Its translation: CALGQGTSGANVLTF.

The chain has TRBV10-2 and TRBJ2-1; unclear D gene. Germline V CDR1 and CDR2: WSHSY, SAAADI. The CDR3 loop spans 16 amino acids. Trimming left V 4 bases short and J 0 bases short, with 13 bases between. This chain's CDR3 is CASSAQYLTSYNEQFF. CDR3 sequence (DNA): TGCGCCAGCAGTGCCCAGTATTTAACCTCCTACAATGAGCAGTTCTTC.

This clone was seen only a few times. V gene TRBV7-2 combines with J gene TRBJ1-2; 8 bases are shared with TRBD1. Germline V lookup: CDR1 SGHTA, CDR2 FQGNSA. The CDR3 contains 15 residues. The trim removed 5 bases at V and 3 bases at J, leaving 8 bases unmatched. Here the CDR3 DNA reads TGTGCCAGCAGCCCAGGACAGGGTAGGGACTATGGCTACACCTTC. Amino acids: CASSPGQGRDYGYTF.

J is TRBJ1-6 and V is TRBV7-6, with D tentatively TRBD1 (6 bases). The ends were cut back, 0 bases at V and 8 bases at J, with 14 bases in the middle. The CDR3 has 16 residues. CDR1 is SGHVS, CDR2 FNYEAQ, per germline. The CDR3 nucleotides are TGTGCCAGCAGCTTAGCGCTACCAGGGGCGGATTCACCCCTCCACTTT. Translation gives CASSLALPGADSPLHF. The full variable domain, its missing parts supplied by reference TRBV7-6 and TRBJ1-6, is GAGVSQSPRYKVTKRGQDVALRCDPISGHVSLYWYRQALGQGPEFLTYFNYEAQQDKSGLPNDRFSAERPEGSISTLTIQRTEQRDSAMYRCASSLALPGADSPLHFGNGTRLTVT.

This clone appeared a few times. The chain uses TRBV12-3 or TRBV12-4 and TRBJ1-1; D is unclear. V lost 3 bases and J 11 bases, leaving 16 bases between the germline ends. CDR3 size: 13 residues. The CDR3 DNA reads TGTGCCAGCAGTTTGGTCACTGTCGGGTTGGCTTTCTTT. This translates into CASSLVTVGLAFF.